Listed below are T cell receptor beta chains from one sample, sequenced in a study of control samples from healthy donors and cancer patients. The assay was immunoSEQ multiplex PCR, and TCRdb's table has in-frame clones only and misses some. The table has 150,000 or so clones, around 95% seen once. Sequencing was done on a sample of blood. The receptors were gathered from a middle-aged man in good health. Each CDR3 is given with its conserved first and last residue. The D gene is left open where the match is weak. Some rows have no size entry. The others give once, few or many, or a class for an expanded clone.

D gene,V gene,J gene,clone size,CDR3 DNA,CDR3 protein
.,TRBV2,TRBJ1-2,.,TGTGCCAGCAGCCGCGGAAGGTATGGCTACACCTTC,CASSRGRYGYTF
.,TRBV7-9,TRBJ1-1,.,TGTGCCAGCAGCCCCCCCAGCGACACTGAAGCTTTCTTT,CASSPPSDTEAFF
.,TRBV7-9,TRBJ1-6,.,TGTGCCAGCAGCTTAAAGGGTCTAGCAAATTCACCCCTCCACTTT,CASSLKGLANSPLHF
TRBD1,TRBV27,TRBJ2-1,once,TGTGCCAGCAGCAGAACGACAGGGTTTGAGCAGTTCTTC,CASSRTTGFEQFF
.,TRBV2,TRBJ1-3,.,TGTGCCAGCAGGGACGGCGCCTGGCCGGGGGGAAACACCATATATTTT,CASRDGAWPGGNTIYF
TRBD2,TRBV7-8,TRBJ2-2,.,TGTGCCAGCAGCTTTCTGACTAGCGGGGGGGCGAACACCGGGGAGCTGTTTTTT,CASSFLTSGGANTGELFF
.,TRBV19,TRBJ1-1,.,TGTGCCACCGCGTTTACAGGTTTGAACACTGAAGCTTTCTTT,CATAFTGLNTEAFF
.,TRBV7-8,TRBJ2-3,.,TGTGCCAGCAGCTTATTCAGCACAGATACGCAGTATTTT,CASSLFSTDTQYF
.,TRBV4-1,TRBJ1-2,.,TGCGCCAGCAGCCCTTCCTCAATAGATAACTATGGCTACACCTTC,CASSPSSIDNYGYTF
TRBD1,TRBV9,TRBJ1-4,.,TGTGCCAGCAGCGGGGGACAGAACCTTAAGAATGAAAAACTGTTTTTT,CASSGGQNLKNEKLFF
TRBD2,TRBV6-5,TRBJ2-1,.,TGTGCCAGCAGTTACTCGGCGGGGAGGGTCAATGAGCAGTTCTTC,CASSYSAGRVNEQFF
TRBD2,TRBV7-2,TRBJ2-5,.,TGTGCCAGCAGCCATGGACTAGCGGGAGGAGAGACCCAGTACTTC,CASSHGLAGGETQYF
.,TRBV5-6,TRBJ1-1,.,TGTGCCAGCAGCTTGTTCGGGGGTAAGAACACTGAAGCTTTCTTT,CASSLFGGKNTEAFF
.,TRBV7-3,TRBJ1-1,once,TGTGCCAGCAGCAAGGCCAGGAACACTGAAGCTTTCTTT,CASSKARNTEAFF
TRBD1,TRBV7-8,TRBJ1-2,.,TGTGCCAGCAGCTTATCCATCAGGGGGACAGGGACGGATGGCTACACCTTC,CASSLSIRGTGTDGYTF
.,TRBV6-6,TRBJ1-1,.,TGTGCCAGCAGTCCTCTGGGCACTGAAGCTTTCTTT,CASSPLGTEAFF
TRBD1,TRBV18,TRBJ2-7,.,TGTGCCAGCTCACCAGGACAGGACAGGCTCTACGAGCAGTACTTC,CASSPGQDRLYEQYF
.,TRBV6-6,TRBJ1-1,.,TGTGCCAGCAGTTACCGGACGAATGATGGTGAAGCTTTCTTT,CASSYRTNDGEAFF
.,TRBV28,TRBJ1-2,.,TGTGCCAGCAGCTTAGGAGGTTTACGCGGGTATGGCTACACCTTC,CASSLGGLRGYGYTF
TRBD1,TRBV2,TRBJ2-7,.,TGTGCCAGCAGTGAAGGGGACAGGAACTACGAGCAGTACTTC,CASSEGDRNYEQYF
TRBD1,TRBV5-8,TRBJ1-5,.,TGTGCCAGCAGCGGCGGGACAGGAGCTCAGCCCCAGCATTTT,CASSGGTGAQPQHF
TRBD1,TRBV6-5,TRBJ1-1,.,TGTGCCAGCACCACGGGACAGCGCACTGAAGCTTTCTTT,CASTTGQRTEAFF
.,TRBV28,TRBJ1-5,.,TGTGCCAGCAGTTTGGTAGGGGTCGGGCAGTTTCAGCCCCAGCATTTT,CASSLVGVGQFQPQHF
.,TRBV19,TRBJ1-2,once,TGTGCCAGTAGTATGGAAAGGCAGAGCTATGGCTACACCTTC,CASSMERQSYGYTF
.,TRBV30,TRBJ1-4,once,TGTGCCTGGAGGCAAAAGGCCTCTAATGAAAAACTGTTTTTT,CAWRQKASNEKLFF
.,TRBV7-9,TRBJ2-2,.,TGTGCCAGCAGGCCGGGACGGAACACCGGGGAGCTGTTTTTT,CASRPGRNTGELFF
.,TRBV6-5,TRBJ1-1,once,TGTGCCAGCAGTCCTCATCGGGGGGCTGAAGCTTTCTTT,CASSPHRGAEAFF
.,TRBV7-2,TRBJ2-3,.,TGTGCCAGCAGCTTAGGCTTCACAGGGCGCGGGACAGATACGCAGTATTTT,CASSLGFTGRGTDTQYF
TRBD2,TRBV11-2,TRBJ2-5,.,TGTGCCAGCAGCCCGGGTTTCACTAGCGGGGGGGAGACCCAGTACTTC,CASSPGFTSGGETQYF
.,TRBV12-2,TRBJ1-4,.,TGTGCAAGTCGCTTAGGGGTCGCAGGCGAAAAACTGTTTTTT,CASRLGVAGEKLFF
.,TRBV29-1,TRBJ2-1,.,TGCAGCGTTGAAGATAATCTAGGGGTCAATGAGCAGTTCTTC,CSVEDNLGVNEQFF
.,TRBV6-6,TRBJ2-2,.,TGTGCCAGCAGTTGGGGACAAAACACCGGGGAGCTGTTTTTT,CASSWGQNTGELFF
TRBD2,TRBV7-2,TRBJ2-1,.,TGTGCCAGCAGTTTGGGACTAGCGGGGGGGCCTGAGCAGTTCTTC,CASSLGLAGGPEQFF
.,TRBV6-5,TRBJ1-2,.,TGTGCCAGCAGTTCCCCGGGTAGAGGCGGGCTCTATGGCTACACCTTC,CASSSPGRGGLYGYTF
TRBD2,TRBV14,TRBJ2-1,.,TGTGCCAGCAGCCAGGGACTAGCGGGGGACTACAATGAGCAGTTCTTC,CASSQGLAGDYNEQFF
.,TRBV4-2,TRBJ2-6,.,TGTGCCAGCAGCCAAGAGGGCCCCACCGCCTCTGGGGCCAACGTCCTGACTTTC,CASSQEGPTASGANVLTF
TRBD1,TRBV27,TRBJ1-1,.,TGTGCCAGCGGGGACGGGGTGACAGGGAAGGAAGCTTTCTTT,CASGDGVTGKEAFF
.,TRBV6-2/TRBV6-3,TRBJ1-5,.,TGTGCCAGCAGTTACGTACGGGGGAATCAGCCCCAGCATTTT,CASSYVRGNQPQHF
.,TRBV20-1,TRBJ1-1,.,TGCAGTGCTAGAGGGCCAAGGTCGGCTTTCTTT,CSARGPRSAFF
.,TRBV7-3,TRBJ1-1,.,TGTGCCAGCAGCTTCCAGAAGGGGACTGAAGCTTTCTTT,CASSFQKGTEAFF
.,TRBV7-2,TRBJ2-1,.,TGTGCCAGCAGCTTGGGGACTGCGGCCTACAATGAGCAGTTCTTC,CASSLGTAAYNEQFF
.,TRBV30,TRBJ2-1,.,TGTGCCTGGAGTAAATCTAGCGCTCTTTACAATGAGCAGTTCTTC,CAWSKSSALYNEQFF
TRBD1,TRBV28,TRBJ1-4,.,TGTGCCAGCAGTTCAGCCGGGACAGGGGGTGAAAAACTGTTTTTT,CASSSAGTGGEKLFF
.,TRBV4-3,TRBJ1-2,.,TGCGCCAGCAGCCAATACAGCGCTAACTATGGCTACACCTTC,CASSQYSANYGYTF
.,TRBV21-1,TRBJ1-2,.,TGTGCCAGCAGTCAAGGACTACAGAACTATGGCTACACCTTC,CASSQGLQNYGYTF
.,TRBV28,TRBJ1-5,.,TGTGCCAGCAGACCTTGGAGTCGAGGCGGGGGCGGCAATCAGCCCCAGCATTTT,CASRPWSRGGGGNQPQHF
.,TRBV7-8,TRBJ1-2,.,TGTGCCAGCAGCTTAAGGGCCGCCCCTATGAGGTTAACTAACTATGGCTACACCTTC,CASSLRAAPMRLTNYGYTF
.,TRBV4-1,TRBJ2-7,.,TGCGCCAGCAGCCAAGTCGGTGGTACAGGGTTCTACGAGCAGTACTTC,CASSQVGGTGFYEQYF